The 8 T cell receptor beta chains below come from one sample, sequenced in a study of shared clonotypes between healthy human individuals. Some clones are missing from TCRdb's copy, which holds only in-frame ones; the method was immunoSEQ multiplex PCR. The table includes about 2 million clones, roughly 96% detected once. Specimen: naive CD4+ T cells sorted from blood. The subset denotes: CD45RA+ positively selected. All receptors derive from a young man in good health.

Here the CDR3 DNA reads TGCGCCAGCAGCTTCTCAGGGATTGGGGAGCAGTACTTC. Encoded protein: CASSFSGIGEQYF. The chain joins TRBV5-1 to TRBJ2-7; D may be TRBD1 (5 bases). This CDR3 contains 13 residues. Trimming removed 2 bases at V and 7 bases at J, with 13 bases between. Looked up from germline, CDR1 is SGHRS and CDR2 is YFSETQ.

The chain couples TRBV7-2 to TRBJ2-7, with D possibly TRBD2 on 5 matching bases. There are 15 residues in the CDR3. Between the trimmed V and J ends, which lost 1 base and 0 bases, there was a span of 10 bases. Germline assignment: CDR1 SGHTA and CDR2 FQGNSA. The DNA of the CDR3 is TGTGCCAGCAGCTTAGGCGGGCGGACCTCCTACGAGCAGTACTTC. Amino acid sequence: CASSLGGRTSYEQYF.

This chain links TRBV28 with TRBJ1-4; D not resolved. This CDR3 is built from 12 residues. The V end lost 6 bases, the J end lost 0 bases, and 2 bases lay between the germline ends. Germline lookup yields CDR1 MDHEN and CDR2 SYDVKM. The CDR3 DNA sequence: TGTGCCAGCAGATCAACTAATGAAAAACTGTTTTTT. Amino acids: CASRSTNEKLFF.

The chain joins TRBV6-1 to TRBJ2-5, with D possibly TRBD2 on 7 matching bases. CDR1 is MNHNS, CDR2 SASEGT, per germline. The CDR3 is 15 residues long. The V and J ends lost 1 base and 5 bases respectively, with 14 bases between them. Here the CDR3 reads CASSEVGGRGETQYF. The CDR3 bases are TGTGCCAGCAGTGAAGTGGGGGGGCGCGGGGAGACCCAGTACTTC.

In its sample, this clone was seen once. The V gene is TRBV6-4, the J gene TRBJ1-5, with TRBD1 identical over 7 bases. Trimming at V came to 6 bases and at J to 0 bases, leaving 5 bases not matched to a gene. CDR1 is MRHNA and CDR2 is SNTAGT in the germline V gene. CDR3 size: 15 residues. CDR3 in DNA: TGTGCCAGCAGGGAGACAGGGTATAGCAATCAGCCCCAGCATTTT. Translation gives CASRETGYSNQPQHF.

For this clone: One end of the junction is discordant with germline, which a read error may explain. The V gene is TRBV5-7, the J gene TRBJ2-5; D possibly matches TRBD1 or TRBD2 (5 bases each). TRBV5-7 is given ORF status, its function remaining uncertain. The CDR3 is 15 residues long. In DNA form, the CDR3 reads TGCGCCAGCAGCCCAGCTCTGGGGGTGCCGCTAGAGCAGTACTTC. Translated: CASSPALGVPLEQYF.

This chain links TRBV7-9 with TRBJ1-1; D gene uncertain. Trimming removed 1 base at V and 0 bases at J, with 9 bases between. This CDR3 contains 15 residues. In germline, CDR1 is SEHNR, CDR2 FQNEAQ (reference sequence). The CDR3 here is CASSLVFVVNTEAFF. The DNA for the CDR3 is TGTGCCAGCAGCTTAGTCTTCGTGGTGAACACTGAAGCTTTCTTT. Filled out from reference TRBV7-9 and TRBJ1-1, the complete variable domain reads DTGVSQNPRHKITKRGQNVTFRCDPISEHNRLYWYRQTLGQGPEFLTYFQNEAQLEKSRLLSDRFSAERPKGSFSTLEIQRTEQGDSAMYLCASSLVFVVNTEAFFGQGTRLTVV.

The V gene is TRBV11-2, the J gene TRBJ1-4; tentative D call: TRBD1 (5 bases). Germline CDR1 SGHAT, CDR2 FQNNGV. CDR3 length: 14 amino acids. Trimming cost V 5 bases and J 4 bases, with 11 bases left between them. CDR3 residues: CASSPGRYNEKLFF. DNA for the CDR3: TGTGCCAGCAGCCCGGGACGGTATAATGAAAAACTGTTTTTT. The full variable domain, rest sourced from reference TRBV11-2 and TRBJ1-4, is EAGVAQSPRYKIIEKRQSVAFWCNPISGHATLYWYQQILGQGPKLLIQFQNNGVVDDSQLPKDRFSAERLKGVDSTLKIQPAKLEDSAVYLCASSPGRYNEKLFFGSGTQLSVL.